This T cell receptor beta chain was identified in a study of T-cell memory formation after mild COVID-19. The V and J ends lost 5 bases and 0 bases respectively, with 20 bases between them. Germline loops: CDR1 DFQATT, CDR2 SNEGSKA (reference sequence). The CDR3 sequence is 17 residues long. Libraries for TCRalpha and TCRbeta carried sample barcodes and unique molecular identifiers via 5'RACE. TCRdb redid the calling of the 5' RACE reads with MiXCR, one entry per CDR3 protein. The table records 470,000 or so distinct CDR3 sequences, roughly 25% of them present only once. The study's findings and limits: The SARS-CoV-2 specificity of second-wave clones reaching peak at day 37 remained unverified.

On this clonotype itself: Its antigen is currently unknown.

This rearrangement joins TRBV20-1 to TRBJ1-5, with a tentative D call TRBD1 (6 bases). The source material was PBMCs or a T cell subset sorted from them (not recorded which). The clonotype originates from an adult woman who had mild COVID-19 (a few samples of this study predate the infection). Cell type and time point are not known. This CDR3 reads CSAARMGGRGSNQPQHF. For the CDR3, the DNA is TGCAGTGCTGCTCGTATGGGGGGCCGCGGTAGCAATCAGCCCCAGCATTTT.